The present entry profiles one T cell receptor beta chain with its context. As yet, its antigen is unknown. This entry belongs to a study of T cell responses to AZD1222 COVID-19 vaccine. Second-dose timings of about 4 or about 12 weeks were pooled. This CDR3 is 15 amino acids long. The germline CDR1 and CDR2 sequences are SGHTA and FQGNSA. Trimming removed 6 bases at V and 7 bases at J, with 18 bases between. Using immunoSEQ multiplex PCR, the repertoire was profiled, and TCRdb retains in-frame clones only, with some absent. The sample carries roughly 270,000 clones, almost 95% recorded once. Study-level results: Once two AZD1222 doses were given, Spike-specific TCR breadth and depth went up.

The sequence came from an adult who received the AZD1222 COVID-19 vaccine. The chain employs TRBV7-2 and TRBJ1-4; D remains unclear. The sequenced sample was peripheral blood, obtained 28 days after the second AZD1222 dose. Here the CDR3 reads CASRLPTREGEKLFF. The CDR3 DNA follows: TGTGCCAGCAGATTACCGACGCGAGAAGGTGAAAAACTGTTTTTT.